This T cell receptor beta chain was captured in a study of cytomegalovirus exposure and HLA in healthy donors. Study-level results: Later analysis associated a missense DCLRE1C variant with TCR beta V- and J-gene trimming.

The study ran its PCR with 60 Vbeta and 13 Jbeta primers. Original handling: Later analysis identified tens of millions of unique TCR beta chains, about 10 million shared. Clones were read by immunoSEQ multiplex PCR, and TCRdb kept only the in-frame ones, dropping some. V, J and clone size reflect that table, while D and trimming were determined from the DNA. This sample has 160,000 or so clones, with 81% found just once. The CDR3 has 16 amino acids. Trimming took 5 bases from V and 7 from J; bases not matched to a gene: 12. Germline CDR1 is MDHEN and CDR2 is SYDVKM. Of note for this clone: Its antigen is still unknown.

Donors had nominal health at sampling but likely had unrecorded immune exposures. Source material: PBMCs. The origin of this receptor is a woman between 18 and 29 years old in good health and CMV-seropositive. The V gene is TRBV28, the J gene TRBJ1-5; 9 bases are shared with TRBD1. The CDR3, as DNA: TGTGCCAGCAGTCCATACCGGACAGGGGCCAAGCAGCCCCAGCATTTT. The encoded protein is CASSPYRTGAKQPQHF.